This entry features one T cell receptor (beta chain) sequence. Its antigen remains unknown. The CDR3 covers 15 residues. The V end was cut by 1 base, the J end by 4 bases, with 8 bases between. The germline V gene has CDR1 LGHNT and CDR2 FRNRAP. The record originates from a study of breast tumors, draining lymph nodes, adjacent tissues. MiXCR was run by TCRdb on the multiplex PCR reads, yielding one entry per CDR3 protein. In the table there are 150,000 to 200,000 distinct CDR3 sequences, approximately 33% of which are singletons. Breast cancer patients provided tissue from their axillary draining lymph nodes. Study-wide points: Data fit most tumor T cells coming from lymph node, expanding in tumor. Luminal-like breast cancer showed significantly higher tumor–nontumor repertoire similarity than basal-like. The lymph node origin of tumor T cells was framed as consistent with a hypothesis, not demonstrated. Tumor TCR diversity was below lymph nodes but above nontumor tissue.

This TCR was recovered from a female donor with breast cancer. Some clones in this sample may be carry-over from other donors' samples. The chain links TRBV12-5 to TRBJ2-6; D not resolved. The sequenced sample consisted of axillary lymph node tissue. DNA of the CDR3: TGTGCTAGTGGTTTGGCCACTCAGGGGGCCAACGTCCTGACTTTC. As protein: CASGLATQGANVLTF. The full variable domain, its missing parts supplied by reference TRBV12-5 and TRBJ2-6, is DARVTQTPRHKVTEMGQEVTMRCQPILGHNTVFWYRQTMMQGLELLAYFRNRAPLDDSGMPKDRFSAEMPDATLATLKIQPSEPRDSAVYFCASGLATQGANVLTFGAGSRLTVL.